A selection of T cell receptor beta chains follows, all from one sample in a study of T cell repertoires in cytomegalovirus infection. TCRdb independently ran MiXCR on the reads; one entry per CDR3 protein. In the table there are 290,000 or so distinct CDR3 sequences, roughly 25% of which are singletons. The specimen sequenced was PBMCs. These receptors were taken from a human donor in good health (CMV status not recorded). Some clones in this sample may be carry-over from other donors' samples. Both conserved end residues are part of each CDR3. A D gene is named only where the DNA matches it firmly. Size values are once, few and many counts, or a class for expanded clones, and some rows have none.

v_call,j_call,clone_size,d_call,cdr3_nt,cdr3_aa
TRBV6-5,TRBJ1-2,.,TRBD1,TGTGCCAGCAGCCCCAGACAGGGTTACGGCTACACCTTC,CASSPRQGYGYTF
TRBV12-3/TRBV12-4,TRBJ1-3,few,.,TGTGCCAGCAGTGTAAGGACGGCGGGAAACACCATATATTTT,CASSVRTAGNTIYF
TRBV7-2,TRBJ1-5,many,.,TGTGCCAGCAGCTTAGGGGTTCGCCAGCCCCAGCATTTT,CASSLGVRQPQHF
TRBV6-2/TRBV6-3,TRBJ1-1,.,.,TGTGCCAGCAGTTACACCCCTTCCAATATGGGTGAAGCTTTCTTT,CASSYTPSNMGEAFF
TRBV5-4,TRBJ2-1,few,.,TGTGCCAGCAGCGTGGCTAGCGTGAGGAGCTCCTACAATGAGCAGTTCTTC,CASSVASVRSSYNEQFF
TRBV11-2,TRBJ2-5,many,TRBD2,TGTGCCAGCAGCCCTAGCGGGGGGGGAGGGACAGAGACCCAGTACTTC,CASSPSGGGGTETQYF
TRBV28,TRBJ1-2,.,.,TGTGCCAGCAGTTTAGTCAGGGGCCCGTTGGGGGGCTACACCTTC,CASSLVRGPLGGYTF
TRBV28,TRBJ2-7,many,TRBD1,TGTGCCAGCATGACAGGGATCCACGAGCAGTACTTC,CASMTGIHEQYF
TRBV7-2,TRBJ2-3,many,TRBD2,TGTGCCAGCAGCATAGATCCGGGACTAGGCACAGATACGCAGTATTTT,CASSIDPGLGTDTQYF
TRBV4-1,TRBJ2-6,.,TRBD1,TGCGCCAGCAGCCAAGTATCCGGGACAGGTGCCTCTGGGGCCAACGTCCTGACTTTC,CASSQVSGTGASGANVLTF
TRBV6-1,TRBJ1-3,many,TRBD1,TGTGCCAGCAGTCGATGGACAGGGCATTCGGCTGGAAACACCATATATTTT,CASSRWTGHSAGNTIYF
TRBV5-1,TRBJ2-1,.,.,TGCGCCAGCAGCGTTGCTACCTACAATGAGCAGTTCTTC,CASSVATYNEQFF
TRBV11-2,TRBJ2-7,.,.,TGTGCCAGCAGCGAAGGATACGGGGCAACCTACGAGCAGTACTTC,CASSEGYGATYEQYF
TRBV10-2,TRBJ2-7,.,TRBD2,TGCGCCAGCAAAGAGCGTCTAGCGGGAGGACGAGCCTACGAGCAGTACTTC,CASKERLAGGRAYEQYF
TRBV7-9,TRBJ2-7,few,.,TGTGCCAGCAGGTACGCAGGAGGCGAGCAGTACTTC,CASRYAGGEQYF
TRBV7-2,TRBJ2-1,many,.,TGTGCCAGCAGCCCGAGGTTTTCCGACAATGAGCAGTTCTTC,CASSPRFSDNEQFF
TRBV9,TRBJ2-7,many,TRBD2,TGTGCCAGCAGCGTCGGAGTTTCGACTAGCGGGGCCGAGCAGTACTTC,CASSVGVSTSGAEQYF
TRBV28,TRBJ1-1,few,.,TGTGCCAGCAGTCGGGACTCCCCTACGAACACTGAAGCTTTCTTT,CASSRDSPTNTEAFF
TRBV12-3/TRBV12-4,TRBJ2-2,many,.,TGTGCCAGCAGTTTCCTGACAGTATCGGTGCCCGGGGAGCTGTTTTTT,CASSFLTVSVPGELFF
TRBV4-1,TRBJ2-3,.,.,TGCGCCAGCAGCCAAACGTCAGGGGCAGATACGCAGTATTTT,CASSQTSGADTQYF
TRBV4-3,TRBJ2-2,.,.,TGCGCCAGCAGCCAAGATCCGTCAGGACGAGGGGAGCTGTTTTTT,CASSQDPSGRGELFF
TRBV28,TRBJ1-5,.,TRBD1,TGTGCCAGCAGTTGGGGAGACAGGGGGCGTAATCAGCCCCAGCATTTT,CASSWGDRGRNQPQHF
TRBV28,TRBJ1-2,.,.,TGTGCCAGCAGTTTAGTGGGGCGCGTACTGGTTGGCTACACCTTC,CASSLVGRVLVGYTF
TRBV28,TRBJ2-1,many,TRBD1,TGTGCCAGCAGTCTACCAACAGGGGCGCAGTTCTTC,CASSLPTGAQFF
TRBV11-2,TRBJ2-3,many,TRBD2,TGTGCCAGCAGCCTCGGACTAGCGGGGAACACAGATACGCAGTATTTT,CASSLGLAGNTDTQYF
TRBV9,TRBJ1-1,.,.,TGTGCCAGCAGCCATTGGACAGCGAACACTGAAGCTTTCTTT,CASSHWTANTEAFF
TRBV10-3,TRBJ2-1,.,TRBD2,TGTGCCATCAGTGAACGCGGTAGCGGGAAGGAGCAGTTCTTC,CAISERGSGKEQFF
TRBV19,TRBJ1-5,few,.,TGTGCCAGTAGTATTCGTAATAGCAATCAGCCCCAGCATTTT,CASSIRNSNQPQHF
TRBV12-3/TRBV12-4,TRBJ2-1,few,TRBD2,TGTGCCAGCAGTTTAACGGGGGGGCAGCGTAATGAGCAGTTCTTC,CASSLTGGQRNEQFF
TRBV20-1,TRBJ2-4,.,TRBD1,TGCAGTGCTAGAGATAGTTCCGGGACAGGGGAAGAGCGGTACTTC,CSARDSSGTGEERYF
TRBV12-3/TRBV12-4,TRBJ2-7,.,.,TGTGCCAGCAGAAGGGAGGATGGGAGGTCCTACGAGCAGTACTTC,CASRREDGRSYEQYF
TRBV7-3,TRBJ2-3,few,.,TGTGCCAGCAGCTCCCAGGGGTGGGATACGCAGTATTTT,CASSSQGWDTQYF
TRBV7-3,TRBJ2-3,.,.,TGTGCCAGCAGCTCCCAGGTTCGGGCGGGGGCCAGCACAGATACGCAGTATTTT,CASSSQVRAGASTDTQYF
TRBV9,TRBJ2-1,few,.,TGTGCCAGCAGCGTAGCGACTACCAATGAGCAGTTCTTC,CASSVATTNEQFF
TRBV24-1,TRBJ2-3,few,TRBD1,TGTGCCACCAGTGATCGCCGGACCGGGACAGGTAACACAGATACGCAGTATTTT,CATSDRRTGTGNTDTQYF
TRBV30,TRBJ2-7,.,TRBD2,TGTGCCTGGAGAGGGACTACATACGAGCAGTACTTC,CAWRGTTYEQYF
TRBV11-2,TRBJ2-5,.,.,TGTGCCAGCAGCTTAGATGGCAGGAGGGCAGAGACCCAGTACTTC,CASSLDGRRAETQYF
TRBV4-3,TRBJ2-5,many,TRBD2,TGCGCCAGCAGCCAAGCCGCAACTAGCGGACAAGAGACCCAGTACTTC,CASSQAATSGQETQYF
TRBV6-2/TRBV6-3,TRBJ2-5,few,TRBD2,TGTGCCAGCAGTTACGGGCTAGCGGGAGGGTATGAGACCCAGTACTTC,CASSYGLAGGYETQYF
TRBV20-1,TRBJ2-7,few,TRBD2,TGCAGTTCGGGACTAGGGACCTACGAGCAGTACTTC,CSSGLGTYEQYF
TRBV2,TRBJ2-6,.,.,TGTGCCAGCGGCACCGAACACGCGCCTGGGGCCAACGTCCTGACTTTC,CASGTEHAPGANVLTF
TRBV2,TRBJ1-5,.,.,TGTGCCAGCAGAGTTGGACAGCTCAATCAGCCCCAGCATTTT,CASRVGQLNQPQHF
TRBV5-4,TRBJ1-4,.,.,TGTGCCAGCAGCCCCGGTGGGGTAGCTGAAAAACTGTTTTTT,CASSPGGVAEKLFF
TRBV4-1,TRBJ1-2,.,.,TGCGCCAGCAGCCAAGATATGGGGTTCGGCAGCAATTTGGCGTTGGGCTACACCTTC,CASSQDMGFGSNLALGYTF
TRBV5-6,TRBJ2-1,few,.,TGTGCCAGCAGCTTGGCCTCGGTGGAATTTGAGCAGTTCTTC,CASSLASVEFEQFF
TRBV29-1,TRBJ2-7,.,TRBD1,TGCAGCGTTGAATCGGGACAGGGGAGCTCCTACGAGCAGTACTTC,CSVESGQGSSYEQYF
TRBV2,TRBJ2-1,.,TRBD2,TGTGCCAGCAGTGAAGACGGGAGGGTCTCCTACAATGAGCAGTTCTTC,CASSEDGRVSYNEQFF
TRBV20-1,TRBJ2-6,.,TRBD1,TGCAGTGCTAGCCAGGGACAGCCCGTCAACGTCCTGACTTTC,CSASQGQPVNVLTF
TRBV19,TRBJ2-1,.,.,TGTGCCAGTAGTCCCCGGGGGAACGGTGGCAATGAGCAGTTCTTC,CASSPRGNGGNEQFF
TRBV7-6,TRBJ1-1,many,.,TGTGCTGTTAGTGGGAACACTGAAGCTTTCTTT,CAVSGNTEAFF